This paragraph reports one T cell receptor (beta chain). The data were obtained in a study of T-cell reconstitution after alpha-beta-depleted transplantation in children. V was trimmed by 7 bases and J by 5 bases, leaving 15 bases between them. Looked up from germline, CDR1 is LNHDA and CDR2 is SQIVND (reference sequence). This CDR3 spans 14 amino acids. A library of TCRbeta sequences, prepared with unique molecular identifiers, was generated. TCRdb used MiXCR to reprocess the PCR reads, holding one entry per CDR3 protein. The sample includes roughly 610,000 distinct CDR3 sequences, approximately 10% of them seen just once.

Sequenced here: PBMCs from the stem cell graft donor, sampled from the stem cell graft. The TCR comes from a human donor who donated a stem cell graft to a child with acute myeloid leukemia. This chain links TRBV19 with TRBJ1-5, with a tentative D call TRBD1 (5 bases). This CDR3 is CASNSVGRYQPQHF. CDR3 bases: TGTGCCAGTAACTCTGTGGGGCGGTATCAGCCCCAGCATTTT.